This T cell receptor beta chain was identified during a study of blood T cell repertoires in COVID-19. Only in-frame clones appear in the TCRdb table, and some are missing; sequencing was by immunoSEQ multiplex PCR. The table has some 130,000 clones, roughly nine tenths seen once. Germline values: CDR1 SNHLY, CDR2 FYNNEI. The trim removed 5 bases at V and 6 bases at J, leaving 8 bases unmatched. There are 15 residues in the CDR3. This chain joins TRBV2 and TRBJ2-2; the match to TRBD1 covers 8 bases. This clonotype was obtained from a woman aged 70-85 years with COVID-19, enrolled during active disease. Sequenced sample: peripheral blood. In DNA form, the CDR3 reads TGTGCCAGCAGTTACCCCAGGGGGCCGGCCGGGGAGCTGTTTTTT. Translated: CASSYPRGPAGELFF.